Below, 17 T cell receptor beta chains from the same sample are listed, as sequenced in a study of human T cells and chemical hapten exposure. One entry per CDR3 protein, called by TCRdb with MiXCR from the RACE reads. The sample includes some 300,000 distinct CDR3 sequences, 4.5% to 5.5% of them seen just once. Sample time point: pre-sensitization, week 0. Treatment: therapeutic diphenylcyclopropenone sensitization with weekly scalp DPC. The starting material was whole blood, obtained in connection with sensitization to the hapten diphenylcyclopropenone (DPC). The receptors shown here come from a woman under 30 with alopecia areata. Some clones in this sample may be carry-over from other donors' samples.

This clonotype was seen at least ten times. The DNA of the CDR3 is TGTGCCAGCAGTGCCCGTTTGCCTGAGCAGTTCTTC. It is translated as CASSARLPEQFF. The gene calls are TRBV12-3 or TRBV12-4 and TRBJ2-1; D gene ambiguous. The CDR3 length is 12 residues. Trimming removed 5 bases from V and 9 bases from J, with 11 bases in between.

This clonotype was detected ten times or more. The rearrangement uses TRBV20-1 and TRBJ1-1, with D perhaps matching TRBD1 (6 bases). V lost 1 base and J lost 1, with 10 bases in between. Per germline, CDR1 DFQATT and CDR2 SNEGSKA (reference sequence). The CDR3 has 14 amino acids. The CDR3 sequence: CSARAGGANTEAFF. CDR3 sequence (DNA): TGCAGTGCTAGAGCGGGGGGGGCGAACACTGAAGCTTTCTTT.

This clonotype was recorded many times. The chain carries TRBV20-1 and TRBJ2-1; 11 bases are shared with TRBD2. J was trimmed by 7 bases and V by 5 bases; bases with no gene match: 10. The CDR3 extends over 15 amino acids. Germline values: CDR1 DFQATT, CDR2 SNEGSKA (reference sequence). The CDR3 sequence is CSARSGGAEKNEQFF. The CDR3 DNA is TGCAGTGCTCGTAGCGGGGGGGCTGAGAAAAATGAGCAGTTCTTC.

There are many counts of this clonotype. The rearrangement joins TRBV27 to TRBJ1-1; D is undetermined. The germline gives CDR1 MNHEY, CDR2 SMNVEV (reference sequence). V dropped 2 bases and J dropped 0 bases, with 13 bases sitting between them. This CDR3 is 16 amino acids long. CDR3 loop: CASSLSFWAVNTEAFF. CDR3 nucleotide sequence: TGTGCCAGCAGTTTAAGTTTTTGGGCAGTGAACACTGAAGCTTTCTTT.

The CDR3 spells CASTPSKNSPLHF. The CDR3 DNA follows: TGTGCCAGCACCCCCTCCAAGAATTCACCCCTCCACTTT. The chain is built from TRBV6-6 and TRBJ1-6; D unclear. The CDR3 runs 13 residues. Germline values: CDR1 MNHNY, CDR2 SVGAGI (reference sequence). Trimming removed 7 bases at V and 7 bases at J, with 11 bases between.

This clonotype was detected ten times or more. The V call is TRBV2, the J call TRBJ2-5, with D maybe TRBD2 (6 bases). The CDR3 covers 14 residues. V was shortened by 6 bases and J by 9 bases, with 20 bases between the two germline ends. Per the germline V gene, CDR1 is SNHLY and CDR2 is FYNNEI. The CDR3 spells CASRASGEYGAQYF. In nucleotides, the CDR3 is TGTGCCAGCAGGGCCTCGGGAGAGTACGGGGCCCAGTACTTC.

This clonotype was counted at least ten times. V is TRBV7-9 and J is TRBJ2-3; tentatively, D is TRBD1 (6 bases). The germline V and J ends were trimmed by 8 bases and 4 bases, with 13 bases remaining between them. The CDR3 runs 13 residues. The germline CDR1 and CDR2 sequences are SEHNR and FQNEAQ (reference sequence). The DNA for the CDR3 is TGTGCCAGCGGAACAGGGTTGTCAGATACGCAGTATTTT. It encodes CASGTGLSDTQYF.

J is TRBJ2-3 and V is TRBV20-1, with 10 positions matching TRBD2. This CDR3 is 14 amino acids long. Germline trimming cut 4 bases from V and 2 bases from J; bases unmatched to any gene: 3. In germline, CDR1 is DFQATT, CDR2 SNEGSKA (reference sequence). As DNA, the CDR3 is TGCAGTGCTACTAGCGGGGGCAACACAGATACGCAGTATTTT. Amino acids: CSATSGGNTDTQYF.

The sample holds many counts of this clonotype. This chain joins TRBV16 and TRBJ1-4; D is ambiguous. The V gene's germline CDR1 is KGHSY and CDR2 FQNENV. The CDR3 runs to 14 residues. Trimming removed 4 bases at V and 9 bases at J, with 15 bases between. The CDR3 loop is CASSPQTGTQKLFF. The DNA of the CDR3 is TGTGCCAGCAGCCCACAAACGGGTACACAAAAACTGTTTTTT.

The chain combines TRBV27 with TRBJ1-1; D is ambiguous. Trimming took 4 bases from V and 4 from J, leaving 13 bases between them. Germline CDR1 reads MNHEY; CDR2 reads SMNVEV (reference sequence). CDR3 length: 14 residues. CDR3 sequence reads: CASSSFGKGTEAFF. The CDR3 nucleotides are TGTGCCAGCAGTTCGTTCGGGAAGGGCACTGAAGCTTTCTTT.

V is TRBV12-3 or TRBV12-4 and J is TRBJ1-2, with D possibly matching TRBD1 (6 bases). Trimming stripped 3 bases from V and 7 bases from J, with 9 bases between. The CDR3 sequence is 12 residues long. CDR3 loop: CASSFVGGGYTF. In DNA, the CDR3 is TGTGCCAGCAGTTTTGTAGGGGGTGGCTACACCTTC.

In DNA form, the CDR3 reads TGTGCCAGCAGCTTGGTCGGGACAGTTAAAGATACGCAGTATTTT. Its translation: CASSLVGTVKDTQYF. The chain couples TRBV5-6 to TRBJ2-3; 7 bases map to TRBD1. The CDR3 length is 15 residues. Germline V gives CDR1 SGHDT, CDR2 YYEEEE. The V gene end was trimmed by 0 bases and the J gene end by 5 bases; junction bases not matched to a gene: 6.

The gene calls are TRBV20-1 and TRBJ1-4, with TRBD1 as a possible D gene (6 bases). The ends were cut back, 3 bases at V and 8 bases at J, with 13 bases in the middle. The CDR3 length is 13 residues. Germline CDR1 and CDR2: DFQATT and SNEGSKA (reference sequence). This CDR3 reads CSASLDREEKLFF. As DNA, the CDR3 is TGCAGTGCTAGCCTGGACAGAGAAGAAAAACTGTTTTTT.

The rearrangement links TRBV5-1 to TRBJ1-1, with D possibly TRBD1 on 5 matching bases. The length of the CDR3 is 13 residues. CDR1 and CDR2 from the germline V gene are SGHRS and YFSETQ. V was shortened by 1 base and J by 8 bases, with 12 bases between the two germline ends. CDR3: CASSLSGEQEAFF. CDR3 nucleotide sequence: TGCGCCAGCAGCTTGTCGGGGGAGCAGGAAGCTTTCTTT.

This clonotype was found a few times. CDR3: CASSLHNRTVDGYTF. Written as DNA, the CDR3 is TGTGCCAGCAGCCTACATAATAGGACAGTCGATGGCTACACCTTC. V and J are TRBV6-5 and TRBJ1-2; a possible D gene is TRBD1 (6 bases). V dropped 6 bases and J dropped 6 bases, with 20 bases sitting between them. This CDR3 contains 15 residues. The germline gives CDR1 MNHEY, CDR2 SVGAGI.

This clonotype was seen ten or more times. The J gene is TRBJ1-2, the V gene TRBV7-9; D uncertain. CDR1 is SEHNR and CDR2 is FQNEAQ in the germline V gene (reference sequence). V was clipped by 11 bases and J by 10 bases, with 20 bases between them. The CDR3 has 12 residues. The CDR3, as DNA: TGTGCCGCCGCCGAGGGCGAAGAGGACTACACCTTC. Protein sequence: CAAAEGEEDYTF.

This clonotype was seen a handful of times. The V and J genes are TRBV28 and TRBJ2-3; 9 positions agree with TRBD1. The CDR3 covers 14 residues. V was clipped by 4 bases and J by 6 bases; unmatched bases: 5. The germline V gene encodes CDR1 MDHEN and CDR2 SYDVKM. CDR3 sequence (DNA): TGTGCCAGCAGTTCAGGACAGGGGCCTGATACGCAGTATTTT. This sequence encodes CASSSGQGPDTQYF.